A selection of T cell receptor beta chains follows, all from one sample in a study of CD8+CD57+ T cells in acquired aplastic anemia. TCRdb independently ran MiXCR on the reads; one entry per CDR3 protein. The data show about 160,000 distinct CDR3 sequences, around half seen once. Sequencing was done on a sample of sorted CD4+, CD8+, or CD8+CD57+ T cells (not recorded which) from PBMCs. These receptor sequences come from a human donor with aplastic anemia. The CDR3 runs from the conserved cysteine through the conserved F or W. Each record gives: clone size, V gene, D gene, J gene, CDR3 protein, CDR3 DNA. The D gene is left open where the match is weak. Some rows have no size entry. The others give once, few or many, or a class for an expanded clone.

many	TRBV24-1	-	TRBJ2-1	CATSDGDVGSYNEQFF	TGTGCCACCAGTGATGGGGATGTTGGATCCTACAATGAGCAGTTCTTC
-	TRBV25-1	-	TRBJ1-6	CASSLAIGTNSPLHF	TGTGCCAGCAGCTTAGCGATAGGAACCAACTCACCCCTCCACTTT
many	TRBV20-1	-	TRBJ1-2	CSTGGPYGYTF	TGCAGTACCGGAGGGCCTTATGGCTACACCTTC
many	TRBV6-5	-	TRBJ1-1	CASARVANTEAFF	TGTGCCAGCGCCAGGGTTGCAAACACTGAAGCTTTCTTT
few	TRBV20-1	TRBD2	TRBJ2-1	CSAPGLGGGEQFF	TGCAGTGCTCCGGGACTAGGGGGAGGTGAGCAGTTCTTC
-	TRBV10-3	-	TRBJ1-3	CAISESGRNTIYF	TGTGCCATCAGTGAGTCCGGCAGAAACACCATATATTTT
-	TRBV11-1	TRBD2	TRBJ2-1	CASSIPGTSGGVTYNEQFF	TGTGCCAGCAGCATCCCCGGGACTAGCGGGGGGGTCACGTACAATGAGCAGTTCTTC
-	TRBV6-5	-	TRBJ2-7	CSSSHQGRDYEQYF	TGTTCCAGCAGTCACCAGGGCCGCGACTACGAGCAGTACTTC
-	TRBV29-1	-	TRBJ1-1	CSVEGNTEAFF	TGCAGCGTTGAGGGGAACACTGAAGCTTTCTTT
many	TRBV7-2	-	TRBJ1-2	CASSQSGRLNYGYTF	TGTGCCAGCAGTCAATCAGGGAGACTTAACTATGGCTACACCTTC